This T cell receptor beta chain was documented in a study of shared clonotypes between healthy human individuals. Study outcomes and limitations: Blood alone was sampled, and tissue repertoires likely differ. It was observed that roughly 5.1% of naive CD4 clonotypes were shared across several donors.

Naive CD8 cells lacked CD45RO, underwent positive selection for CCR7 and left out terminally differentiated effector memory CD45RA+ cells. On this clone: Its antigen is unidentified.

Germline V gene lookup returns CDR1 LNHDA and CDR2 SQIVND (reference sequence). The CDR3 consists of 15 residues. The junction had 16 bases not matched to a gene; V was cut back by 8 bases and J by 9 bases. TCRdb keeps only in-frame clones here, not all; method: immunoSEQ multiplex PCR. This table holds about 590,000 clones, around 95% found once. This TCR came from a woman aged 30 to 39 in good health. Sample: naive CD8+ T cells sorted from blood. J is TRBJ2-1 and V is TRBV19, with 7 bases lining up with TRBD2. The CDR3 DNA reads as TGTGCCAGTTTACCGGCGGGCGGGAGTTTTCGTGAGCAGTTCTTC. This gives the protein CASLPAGGSFREQFF.